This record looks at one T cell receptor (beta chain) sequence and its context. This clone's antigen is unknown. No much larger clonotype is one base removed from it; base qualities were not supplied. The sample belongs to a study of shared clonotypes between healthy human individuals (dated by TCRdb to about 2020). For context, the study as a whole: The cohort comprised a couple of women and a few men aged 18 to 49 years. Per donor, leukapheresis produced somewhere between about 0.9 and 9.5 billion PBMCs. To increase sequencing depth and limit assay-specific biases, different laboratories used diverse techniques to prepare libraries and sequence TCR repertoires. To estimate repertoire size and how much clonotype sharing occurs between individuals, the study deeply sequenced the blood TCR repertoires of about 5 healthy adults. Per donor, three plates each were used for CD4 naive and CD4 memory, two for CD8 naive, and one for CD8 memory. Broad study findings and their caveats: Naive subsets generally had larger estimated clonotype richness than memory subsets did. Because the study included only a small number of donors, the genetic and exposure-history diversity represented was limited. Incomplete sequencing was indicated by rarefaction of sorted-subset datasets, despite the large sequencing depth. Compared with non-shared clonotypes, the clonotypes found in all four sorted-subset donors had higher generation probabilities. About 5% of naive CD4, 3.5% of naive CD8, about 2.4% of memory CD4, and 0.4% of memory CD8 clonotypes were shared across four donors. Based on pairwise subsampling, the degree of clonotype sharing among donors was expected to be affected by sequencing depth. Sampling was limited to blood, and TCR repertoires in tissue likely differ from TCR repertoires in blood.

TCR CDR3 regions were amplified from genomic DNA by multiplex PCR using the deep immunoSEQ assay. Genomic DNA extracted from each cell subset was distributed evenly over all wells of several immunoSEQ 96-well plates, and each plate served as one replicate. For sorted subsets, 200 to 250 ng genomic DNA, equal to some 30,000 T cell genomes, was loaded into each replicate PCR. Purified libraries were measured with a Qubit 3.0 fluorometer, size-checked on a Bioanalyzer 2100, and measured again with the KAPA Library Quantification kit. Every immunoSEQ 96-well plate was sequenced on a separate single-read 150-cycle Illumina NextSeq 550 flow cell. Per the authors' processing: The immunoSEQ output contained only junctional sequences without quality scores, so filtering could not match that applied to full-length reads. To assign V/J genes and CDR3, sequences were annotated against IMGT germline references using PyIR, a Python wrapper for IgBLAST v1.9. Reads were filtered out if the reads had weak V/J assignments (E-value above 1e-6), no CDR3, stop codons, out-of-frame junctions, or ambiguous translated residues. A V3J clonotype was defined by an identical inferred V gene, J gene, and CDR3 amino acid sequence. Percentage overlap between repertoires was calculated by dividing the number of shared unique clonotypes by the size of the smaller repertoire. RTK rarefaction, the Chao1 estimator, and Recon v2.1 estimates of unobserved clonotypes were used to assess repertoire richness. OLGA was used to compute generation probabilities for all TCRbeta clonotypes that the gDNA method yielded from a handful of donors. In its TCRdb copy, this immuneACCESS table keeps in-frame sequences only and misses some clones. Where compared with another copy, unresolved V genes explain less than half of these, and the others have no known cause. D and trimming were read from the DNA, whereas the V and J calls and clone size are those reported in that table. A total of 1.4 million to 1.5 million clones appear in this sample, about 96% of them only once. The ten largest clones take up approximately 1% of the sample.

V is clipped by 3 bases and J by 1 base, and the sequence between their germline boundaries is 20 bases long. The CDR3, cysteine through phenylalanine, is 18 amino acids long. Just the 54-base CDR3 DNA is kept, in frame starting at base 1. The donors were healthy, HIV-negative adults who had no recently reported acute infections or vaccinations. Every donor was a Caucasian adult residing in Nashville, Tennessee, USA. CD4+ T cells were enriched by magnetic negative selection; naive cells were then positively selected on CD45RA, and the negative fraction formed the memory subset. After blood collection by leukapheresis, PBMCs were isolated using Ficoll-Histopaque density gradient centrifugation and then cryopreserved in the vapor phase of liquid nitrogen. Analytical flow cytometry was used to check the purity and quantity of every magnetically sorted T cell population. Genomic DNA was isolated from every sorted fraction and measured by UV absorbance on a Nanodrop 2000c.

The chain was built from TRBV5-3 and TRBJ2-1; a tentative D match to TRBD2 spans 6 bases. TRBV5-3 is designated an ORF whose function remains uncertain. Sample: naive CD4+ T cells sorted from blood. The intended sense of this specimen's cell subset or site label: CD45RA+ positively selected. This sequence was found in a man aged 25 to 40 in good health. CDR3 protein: CARSSNPTSSISYNEQFF. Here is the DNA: TGTGCCAGAAGCTCTAACCCCACTAGCTCTATATCCTACAATGAGCAGTTCTTC.